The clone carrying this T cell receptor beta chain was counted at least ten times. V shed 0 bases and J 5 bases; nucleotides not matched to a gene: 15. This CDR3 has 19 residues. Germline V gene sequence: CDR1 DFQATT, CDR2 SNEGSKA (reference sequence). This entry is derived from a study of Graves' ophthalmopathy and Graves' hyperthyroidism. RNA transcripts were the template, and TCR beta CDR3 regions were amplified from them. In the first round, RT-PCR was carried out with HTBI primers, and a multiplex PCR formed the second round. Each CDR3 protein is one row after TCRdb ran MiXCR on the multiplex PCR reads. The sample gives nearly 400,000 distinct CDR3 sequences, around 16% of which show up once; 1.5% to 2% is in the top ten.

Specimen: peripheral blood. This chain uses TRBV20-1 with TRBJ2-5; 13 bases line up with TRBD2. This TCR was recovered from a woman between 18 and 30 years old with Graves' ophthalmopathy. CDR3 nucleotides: TGCAGTGCTAGAGAGGGACTAGCGGGGCCCACAGAGGGTTCGGAGACCCAGTACTTC. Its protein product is CSAREGLAGPTEGSETQYF.